One sample yielded the 28 T cell receptor beta chains listed below, sequenced in a study of blood T cell repertoires in COVID-19. Data came from immunoSEQ multiplex PCR; TCRdb stores just in-frame clones and leaves some out. The sample carries under 130,000 clones, over 75% recorded once. Source material: peripheral blood. The receptors shown here come from a man aged 50 to 59 with acute or convalescent COVID-19.

The rearrangement links TRBV6-5 to TRBJ1-1; a possible D gene is TRBD1 (5 bases). CDR3 length equals 12 residues. Germline values: CDR1 MNHEY, CDR2 SVGAGI. The ends were cut back, 6 bases at V and 7 bases at J, with 12 bases in the middle. The CDR3 loop is CASSPLGGEAFF. CDR3 in DNA: TGTGCCAGCAGCCCCCTGGGGGGTGAAGCTTTCTTT.

The chain employs TRBV5-5 and TRBJ1-4; possibly TRBD1 for D (6 bases). Germline assignment: CDR1 SGHKS and CDR2 YYEKEE (reference sequence). V was cut by 3 bases and J by 4 bases, with 13 bases left in between. This CDR3 is 15 amino acids long. CDR3 DNA: TGTGCCAGCAGCTGGAACAGGGACGGTAATGAAAAACTGTTTTTT. Translation gives CASSWNRDGNEKLFF. Looking up the rest from reference TRBV5-5 and TRBJ1-4 gives the full variable domain: DAGVTQSPTHLIKTRGQQVTLRCSPISGHKSVSWYQQVLGQGPQFIFQYYEKEERGRGNFPDRFSARQFPNYSSELNVNALLLGDSALYLCASSWNRDGNEKLFFGSGTQLSVL.

This chain links TRBV5-4 with TRBJ1-5; a weak D match, TRBD1 (6 bases). The germline V and J ends were trimmed by 2 bases and 9 bases, with 18 bases remaining between them. The CDR3 runs 15 residues. Germline V CDR1 and CDR2: SGHNT, YYREEE (reference sequence). The DNA of the CDR3 is TGTGCCAGCAGCTTAGACCCAGGGGATCTGATGCCCCAGCATTTT. Translated, it gives CASSLDPGDLMPQHF.

J is TRBJ1-5 and V is TRBV10-3; the match to TRBD1 covers 8 bases. Trimming took 2 bases from V and 2 from J; bases not matched to a gene: 11. Germline CDR1 is ENHRY and CDR2 is SYGVKD. The CDR3 has 18 residues. The CDR3 loop reads CAISERGRTGGGNQPQHF. In nucleotides, the CDR3 is TGTGCCATCAGTGAGAGGGGACGAACAGGGGGAGGCAATCAGCCCCAGCATTTT.

This clone has a handful of counts. The gene calls are TRBV5-1 and TRBJ1-1, with D unresolved. The germline gives CDR1 SGHRS, CDR2 YFSETQ. V lost 5 bases and J 5 bases, leaving 7 bases between the germline ends. The CDR3 contains 11 residues. The CDR3 here is CASRAETEAFF. The CDR3 bases are TGCGCCAGCAGGGCCGAAACTGAAGCTTTCTTT.

This clone was observed a few times. The chain links TRBV10-3 to TRBJ1-1; D unclear. The germline V and J ends were trimmed by 7 bases and 3 bases, with 9 bases remaining between them. There are 12 residues in the CDR3. CDR1 is ENHRY, CDR2 SYGVKD, per germline. CDR3 sequence reads: CAINGGDTEAFF. The CDR3 DNA reads as TGTGCCATCAATGGCGGAGACACTGAAGCTTTCTTT.

Only one count was recorded for this clone. The V and J genes are TRBV29-1 and TRBJ1-5, with TRBD1 matching over 10 bases. The CDR3 length is 12 residues. Germline values: CDR1 SQVTM, CDR2 ANQGSEA. J lost 6 bases, V lost 5 bases, and 1 base had no gene match. CDR3 sequence reads: CSVRDRGQPQHF. In DNA, the CDR3 is TGCAGCGTTAGGGACAGGGGTCAGCCCCAGCATTTT.

The rearrangement links TRBV5-4 to TRBJ2-7; D perhaps matches TRBD2 (5 bases). The CDR3 sequence is 13 residues long. Trimming removed 9 bases from V and 0 bases from J, with 13 bases in between. Germline V gene data show CDR1 as SGHNT and CDR2 as YYREEE (reference sequence). The CDR3 DNA follows: TGTGCCACGTCACTGGGGAGCTCCTACGAGCAGTACTTC. Translated, it gives CATSLGSSYEQYF.

This clone was counted once. The V call is TRBV5-1, the J call TRBJ2-7, with D maybe TRBD1 (5 bases). Trimming shortened V by 0 bases and J by 6 bases, and 13 bases separated the two germline ends. Germline V CDR1 and CDR2: SGHRS, YFSETQ. There are 14 residues in the CDR3. DNA for the CDR3: TGCGCCAGCAGCTTGGGCAGGGCGCCGGCCGAGCAGTACTTC. Protein sequence: CASSLGRAPAEQYF. Complete variable domain (other parts from reference TRBV5-1 and TRBJ2-7): KAGVTQTPRYLIKTRGQQVTLSCSPISGHRSVSWYQQTPGQGLQFLFEYFSETQRNKGNFPGRFSGRQFSNSRSEMNVSTLELGDSALYLCASSLGRAPAEQYFGPGTRLTVT.

The chain carries TRBV18 and TRBJ1-1; 12 nucleotides align to TRBD1. The CDR3 runs to 15 residues. The germline gives CDR1 KGHSH, CDR2 LQKENI. Trimming took 4 bases from V and 5 from J; bases not matched to a gene: 5. CDR3 residues: CASSLPGQGATEAFF. The CDR3 nucleotides read TGTGCCAGCTCACTCCCGGGACAGGGGGCTACTGAAGCTTTCTTT.

The rearrangement links TRBV5-1 to TRBJ2-1; D call uncertain. Trimming took 4 bases from V and 2 from J, leaving 13 bases between them. Germline V lookup: CDR1 SGHRS, CDR2 YFSETQ. This CDR3 is built from 15 residues. The CDR3 nucleotides read TGCGCCAGCAGCCGTGTAACGGCGGCCTACAATGAGCAGTTCTTC. The encoded protein is CASSRVTAAYNEQFF.

V and J are TRBV13 and TRBJ2-1; perhaps TRBD2 as D (5 bases). Trimming took off 6 bases at V and 8 bases at J, with 23 bases between the two ends. Germline CDR1 and CDR2: PRHDT and FYEKMQ (reference sequence). This CDR3 has 16 amino acids. The CDR3 loop is CASSQINWVSGDEQFF. Here the CDR3 DNA reads TGTGCCAGCAGTCAGATTAATTGGGTAAGCGGCGATGAGCAGTTCTTC.

The J gene is TRBJ1-4, the V gene TRBV18, with D perhaps matching TRBD1 (6 bases). V lost 0 bases, J lost 1 base, and 6 bases lay in between. This CDR3 comprises 15 residues. Germline values: CDR1 KGHSH, CDR2 LQKENI. The CDR3 is CASSPPGGTNEKLFF. In DNA, the CDR3 is TGTGCCAGCTCACCACCAGGGGGAACTAATGAAAAACTGTTTTTT.

The DNA of the CDR3 is TGTGCCAGCAGCTCAAGGGGGAATTGGCTATACGGCGAGACCCAGTACTTC. Translated, it gives CASSSRGNWLYGETQYF. This chain links TRBV11-2 with TRBJ2-5, with D maybe TRBD1 (6 bases). CDR3 length: 17 amino acids. Germline CDR1 and CDR2: SGHAT and FQNNGV. The V and J ends lost 4 bases and 5 bases respectively, with 23 bases between them.

V is TRBV15 and J is TRBJ1-3; maybe TRBD1 (5 bases). The CDR3 loop spans 16 amino acids. Trimming removed 0 bases at V and 4 bases at J, with 13 bases between. The germline V gene encodes CDR1 LNHNV and CDR2 YYDKDF (reference sequence). CDR3 in DNA: TGTGCCACCAGCAGAGATCTGCGACAGTCGGGAAACACCATATATTTT. Protein product: CATSRDLRQSGNTIYF.

V usage is TRBV2 and J usage is TRBJ2-5; 10 bases fit TRBD1. Germline CDR1 is SNHLY and CDR2 is FYNNEI. V dropped 9 bases and J dropped 4; count of bases not matched to a gene: 11. This CDR3 spans 15 amino acids. The CDR3 sequence: CASNTGTGAGETQYF. CDR3 coding DNA: TGTGCCAGTAATACCGGGACAGGGGCGGGAGAGACCCAGTACTTC.

V gene TRBV9 combines with J gene TRBJ1-3; perhaps TRBD1 as D (6 bases). Germline V gene sequence: CDR1 SGDLS, CDR2 YYNGEE. Trimming stripped 0 bases from V and 0 bases from J, with 10 bases between. The length of the CDR3 is 16 residues. Here the CDR3 DNA reads TGTGCCAGCAGCGTAGTTTCACAGGGCTCTGGAAACACCATATATTTT. Its translation: CASSVVSQGSGNTIYF.

The genes are TRBV28 and TRBJ2-3, with 7 bases aligning to TRBD2. The CDR3 consists of 13 residues. The germline V gene encodes CDR1 MDHEN and CDR2 SYDVKM. Trimming took 11 bases from V and 3 from J; bases not matched to a gene: 8. Here the CDR3 DNA reads TGTGCCTCTCTGTCTAGCGGTACAGATACGCAGTATTTT. Protein product: CASLSSGTDTQYF.

The chain recombines TRBV3-1 (or the pseudogene TRBV3-2) with TRBJ2-3; TRBD2 agrees at 7 bases. Trimming cost V 2 bases and J 4 bases; bases outside gene matches: 6. Germline V gives CDR1 LGHDT, CDR2 YNNKEL (reference sequence). The CDR3 consists of 15 residues. CDR3 sequence reads: CASSQRPGLPDTQYF. CDR3 nucleotide sequence: TGTGCCAGCAGCCAACGACCGGGACTACCAGATACGCAGTATTTT.

CDR3 region: CASSLRGTSGSRNEQFF. CDR3 in DNA: TGTGCCAGCAGTTTAAGGGGGACTAGCGGGAGTCGGAATGAGCAGTTCTTC. The chain links TRBV28 to TRBJ2-1, with TRBD2 matching over 14 bases. Per germline, CDR1 MDHEN and CDR2 SYDVKM. The V and J ends lost 2 bases and 7 bases, in that order; junction bases with no gene match: 7. CDR3 size: 17 residues.

The V and J genes are TRBV12-3 or TRBV12-4 and TRBJ2-3; D possibly corresponds to TRBD1 (6 bases). The CDR3 spans 13 residues. V was trimmed by 6 bases and J by 6 bases, leaving 13 bases between them. CDR3 sequence reads: CASSEQGYDTQYF. CDR3 DNA: TGTGCCAGCAGCGAACAGGGTTACGATACGCAGTATTTT.

This chain connects TRBV5-1 to TRBJ1-4, with D perhaps TRBD1 (6 bases). V was cut by 0 bases and J by 8 bases, with 11 bases left in between. Germline CDR1 is SGHRS and CDR2 is YFSETQ. The CDR3 is made up of 14 amino acids. In nucleotides, the CDR3 is TGCGCCAGCAGCTTGGGCAGGGGCGGCGAAAAACTGTTTTTT. It translates to CASSLGRGGEKLFF. The entire variable domain, with the rest obtained from reference TRBV5-1 and TRBJ1-4, is as follows: KAGVTQTPRYLIKTRGQQVTLSCSPISGHRSVSWYQQTPGQGLQFLFEYFSETQRNKGNFPGRFSGRQFSNSRSEMNVSTLELGDSALYLCASSLGRGGEKLFFGSGTQLSVL.

V gene TRBV19 combines with J gene TRBJ1-3; D remains ambiguous. There are 21 residues in the CDR3. Trimming took 4 bases from V and 1 from J, leaving 29 bases between them. In germline, CDR1 is LNHDA, CDR2 SQIVND (reference sequence). The chain's CDR3 is CASSTGGVGYHGPSSGNTIYF. Written as DNA, the CDR3 is TGTGCCAGTAGTACCGGCGGGGTAGGGTATCATGGTCCTTCTTCTGGAAACACCATATATTTT.

There are a few counts of this clone. This rearrangement joins TRBV11-1 to TRBJ2-1; 9 bases are shared with TRBD1. From germline, CDR1 is SGHAT and CDR2 FQDESV (reference sequence). This CDR3 region has 16 residues. V dropped 5 bases and J dropped 4; count of bases not matched to a gene: 9. CDR3 nucleotide sequence: TGTGCCAGCAGCCGATCTCCGGGACAGGGATACAATGAGCAGTTCTTC. Residues: CASSRSPGQGYNEQFF.

The V call is TRBV28, the J call TRBJ1-1; D not resolved. CDR3 length: 15 amino acids. Germline V gene data show CDR1 as MDHEN and CDR2 as SYDVKM. The V end was cut by 2 bases, the J end by 3 bases, with 13 bases between. CDR3 nucleotide sequence: TGTGCCAGCAGTTTAGTCTCTCCCGGGGACACTGAAGCTTTCTTT. It yields the protein CASSLVSPGDTEAFF.

The chain has TRBV11-2 and TRBJ2-7, with TRBD1 as a possible D gene (5 bases). Trimming removed 7 bases at V and 1 base at J, with 17 bases between. The germline gives CDR1 SGHAT, CDR2 FQNNGV. CDR3 length: 15 amino acids. This CDR3 is CASTIGAVVSYEQYF. Here the CDR3 DNA reads TGTGCCAGCACTATAGGGGCGGTGGTTTCCTACGAGCAGTACTTC.

The gene calls are TRBV10-3 and TRBJ2-3, with 7 nucleotides matching TRBD2. V shed 3 bases and J 2 bases; nucleotides not matched to a gene: 5. CDR1 is ENHRY and CDR2 is SYGVKD in the germline V gene. This CDR3 region has 15 residues. The CDR3 sequence: CAISDPSGYTDTQYF. As DNA, the CDR3 is TGTGCCATCAGTGATCCTAGCGGCTACACAGATACGCAGTATTTT.

The J gene is TRBJ2-3, the V gene TRBV3-1 (or the pseudogene TRBV3-2), with D possibly TRBD2 on 6 matching bases. The CDR3 covers 16 residues. The V and J ends lost 3 bases and 2 bases respectively, with 15 bases between them. Germline V gene data show CDR1 as LGHDT and CDR2 as YNNKEL (reference sequence). CDR3: CASSHLRDSPTDTQYF. The CDR3 DNA is TGTGCCAGCAGCCACCTCCGGGACTCCCCCACAGATACGCAGTATTTT.